Presented here are 13 T cell receptor beta chains from one specimen sequenced in a study of blood T cell repertoires in COVID-19. Some clones are missing from TCRdb's copy, which holds only in-frame ones; the method was immunoSEQ multiplex PCR. This repertoire shows about 83,000 clones, about nine tenths found once; its top ten account for about 3%. What was sequenced was peripheral blood. The receptors come from a woman between 50 and 59 years old with active or convalescent COVID-19.

This clone was counted only a few times. The gene calls are TRBV19 and TRBJ1-2, with 7 bases aligning to TRBD1. The CDR3 spans 17 residues. The V and J ends lost 4 bases and 4 bases, in that order; junction bases with no gene match: 15. CDR1 and CDR2 (germline): LNHDA, SQIVND (reference sequence). CDR3 residues: CASSRTAGQPVGYGYTF. The CDR3 nucleotides are TGTGCCAGTAGTAGGACGGCGGGACAGCCGGTGGGCTATGGCTACACCTTC.

CDR3 sequence (DNA): TGTGCCAGCAGCTTAGGCGGCGAGGGGGCAGGGGGCGAAGGGGTCGCAGCTTTCTTT. This gives the protein CASSLGGEGAGGEGVAAFF. V is TRBV7-9 and J is TRBJ1-1; 8 nucleotides line up with TRBD1. Germline CDR1 SEHNR, CDR2 FQNEAQ (reference sequence). This CDR3 comprises 19 residues. After removal of 1 base from V and 10 bases from J, the junction contained 23 bases not matched to a gene. Using reference TRBV7-9 and TRBJ1-1 for the parts outside the CDR3, the full variable domain is DTGVSQNPRHKITKRGQNVTFRCDPISEHNRLYWYRQTLGQGPEFLTYFQNEAQLEKSRLLSDRFSAERPKGSFSTLEIQRTEQGDSAMYLCASSLGGEGAGGEGVAAFFGQGTRLTVV.

The V and J genes are TRBV29-1 and TRBJ1-2, with D possibly matching TRBD1 (5 bases). V shed 3 bases and J shed 7 bases, with 12 bases lying between them. Per germline, CDR1 SQVTM and CDR2 ANQGSEA. The CDR3 is 12 residues long. DNA of the CDR3: TGCAGCGTTGAGGAGGGGCTCCGTGGCTACACCTTC. Translating it yields CSVEEGLRGYTF.

J is TRBJ1-2 and V is TRBV5-8, with D perhaps matching TRBD1 (5 bases). Germline values: CDR1 SGHTS, CDR2 YDEGEE. This CDR3 is built from 15 residues. V shed 0 bases and J shed 6 bases, with 15 bases lying between them. In nucleotides, the CDR3 is TGTGCCAGCAGCTTGGGCCTGACAGAATCGCATGGCTACACCTTC. As protein: CASSLGLTESHGYTF.

This clone was observed a single time. V is TRBV4-3 and J is TRBJ2-3; TRBD2 matches at 8 bases. V lost 0 bases and J lost 3; bases outside the gene matches: 5. The germline V gene has CDR1 LGHNA and CDR2 YSLEER. The CDR3 spans 16 residues. The CDR3 loop is CASSQDGAGETDTQYF. CDR3 sequence (DNA): TGCGCCAGCAGCCAAGACGGAGCGGGGGAAACAGATACGCAGTATTTT.

V is TRBV6-6 and J is TRBJ2-1; 8 bases are a match to TRBD2. The germline V gene has CDR1 MNHNY and CDR2 SVGAGI (reference sequence). The CDR3 spans 14 residues. The ends lost 2 bases at V and 5 bases at J; junction bases unmatched: 2. CDR3: CASSYSGGNNEQFF. Written as DNA, the CDR3 is TGTGCCAGCAGTTACAGCGGGGGCAACAATGAGCAGTTCTTC.

The CDR3 nucleotides are TGTGCCTGGAGCCGGACACCTACTAACTATGGCTACACCTTC. This gives the protein CAWSRTPTNYGYTF. This chain connects TRBV30 to TRBJ1-2; D is possibly TRBD1 (5 bases). The CDR3 sequence is 14 residues long. Germline CDR1 is GTSNPN and CDR2 is SVGIG (reference sequence). Trimming left V 3 bases short and J 0 bases short, with 11 bases between.

V and J are TRBV20-1 and TRBJ1-1; 12 nucleotides align to TRBD1. V shed 3 bases and J 6 bases; nucleotides not matched to a gene: 14. CDR1 DFQATT and CDR2 SNEGSKA come from the germline V gene (reference sequence). The CDR3 covers 17 residues. The CDR3 protein is CSASRSGTGGAKAEAFF. CDR3 in DNA: TGCAGTGCTAGTCGTTCCGGGACAGGGGGCGCGAAGGCTGAAGCTTTCTTT.

CDR3 bases: TGTGCCAGCTCGCCGGACTGGGGAAATGAAAAACTGTTTTTT. This sequence encodes CASSPDWGNEKLFF. V is TRBV18 and J is TRBJ1-4; D gene unclear. There are 14 residues in the CDR3. Germline V lookup: CDR1 KGHSH, CDR2 LQKENI. V dropped 6 bases and J dropped 5 bases, with 13 bases sitting between them.

The chain has TRBV12-5 and TRBJ1-1; D uncertain. Trimming took 3 bases from V and 1 from J, leaving 9 bases between them. CDR1 is LGHNT and CDR2 is FRNRAP in the germline V gene. The CDR3 extends over 14 amino acids. The CDR3 region is CASGFSLGNTEAFF. The CDR3 bases are TGTGCTAGTGGTTTTAGCTTAGGGAACACTGAAGCTTTCTTT.

The V gene is TRBV5-6, the J gene TRBJ1-5, with 8 bases that match TRBD1. The trim removed 4 bases at V and 0 bases at J, leaving 6 bases unmatched. The CDR3 runs 16 residues. Germline CDR1 is SGHDT and CDR2 is YYEEEE. As DNA, the CDR3 is TGTGCCAGCAGCCCCGGACAGGGACGTAGCAATCAGCCCCAGCATTTT. This codes for CASSPGQGRSNQPQHF.

In the case of this clone: Sequence at one end of the junction differs from germline and may be a read error. The rearrangement uses TRBV5-6 and TRBJ1-2, with a weak D call TRBD1 (6 bases). CDR1 and CDR2 (germline): SGHDT, YYEEEE. CDR3 size: 14 residues. The CDR3 loop reads CASTLGQGPYGYTF. The CDR3 DNA follows: TGTGCCAGCACCTTGGGGCAGGGGCCCTATGGCTACACCTTC.

The rearrangement joins TRBV3-1 (or the pseudogene TRBV3-2) to TRBJ1-1; no clear D. The germline V gene has CDR1 LGHDT and CDR2 YNNKEL (reference sequence). The CDR3 is 15 residues long. Trimming pared 11 bases from V and 1 base from J, leaving 20 bases between. CDR3 bases: TGTGCCGGCGGAGGAAACTCCAATCCGAACACTGAAGCTTTCTTT. It specifies CAGGGNSNPNTEAFF.